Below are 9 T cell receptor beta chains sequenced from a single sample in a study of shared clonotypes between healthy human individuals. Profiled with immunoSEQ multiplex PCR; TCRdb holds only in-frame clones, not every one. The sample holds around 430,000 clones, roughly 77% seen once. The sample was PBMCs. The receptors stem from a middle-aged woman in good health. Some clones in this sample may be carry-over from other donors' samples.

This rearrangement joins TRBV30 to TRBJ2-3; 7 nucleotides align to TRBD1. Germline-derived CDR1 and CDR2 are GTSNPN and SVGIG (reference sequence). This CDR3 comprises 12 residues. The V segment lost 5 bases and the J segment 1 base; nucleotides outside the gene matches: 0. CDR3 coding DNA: TGTGCCTGGGACAGGGGCACAGATACGCAGTATTTT. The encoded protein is CAWDRGTDTQYF.

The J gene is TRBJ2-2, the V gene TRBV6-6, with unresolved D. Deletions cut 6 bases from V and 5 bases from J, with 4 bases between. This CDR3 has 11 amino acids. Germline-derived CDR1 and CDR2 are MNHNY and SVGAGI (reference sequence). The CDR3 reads CASSDTGELFF. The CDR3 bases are TGTGCCAGCAGCGATACCGGGGAGCTGTTTTTT.

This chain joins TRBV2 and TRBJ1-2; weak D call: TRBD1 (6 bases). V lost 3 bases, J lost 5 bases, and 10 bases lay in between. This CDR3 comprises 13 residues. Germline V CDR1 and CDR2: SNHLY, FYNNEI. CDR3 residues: CASSEGRGYGYTF. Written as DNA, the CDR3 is TGTGCCAGCAGTGAGGGCAGGGGTTATGGCTACACCTTC. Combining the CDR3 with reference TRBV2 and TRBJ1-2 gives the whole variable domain EPEVTQTPSHQVTQMGQEVILRCVPISNHLYFYWYRQILGQKVEFLVSFYNNEISEKSEIFDDQFSVERPDGSNFTLKIRSTKLEDSAMYFCASSEGRGYGYTFGSGTRLTVV.

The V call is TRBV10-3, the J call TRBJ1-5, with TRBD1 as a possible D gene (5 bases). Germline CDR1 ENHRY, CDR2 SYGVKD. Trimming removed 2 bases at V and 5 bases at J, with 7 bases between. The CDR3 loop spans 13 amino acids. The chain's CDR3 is CAISEDSDQPQHF. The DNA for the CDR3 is TGTGCCATCAGTGAGGACAGCGATCAGCCCCAGCATTTT.

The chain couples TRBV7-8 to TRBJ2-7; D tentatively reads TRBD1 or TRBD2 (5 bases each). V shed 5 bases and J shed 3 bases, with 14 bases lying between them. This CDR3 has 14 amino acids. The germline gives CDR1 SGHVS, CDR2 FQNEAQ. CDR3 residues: CASSTRDGIYEQYF. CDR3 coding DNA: TGTGCCAGCAGCACCCGGGACGGGATCTACGAGCAGTACTTC.

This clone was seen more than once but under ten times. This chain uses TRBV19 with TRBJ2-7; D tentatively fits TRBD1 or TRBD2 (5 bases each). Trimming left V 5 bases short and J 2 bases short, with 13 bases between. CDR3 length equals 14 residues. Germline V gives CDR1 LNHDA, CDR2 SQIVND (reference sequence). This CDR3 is CASSPGDLPYEQYF. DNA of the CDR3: TGTGCCAGTAGTCCTGGGGACCTCCCCTACGAGCAGTACTTC.

The CDR3 loop reads CASTEGLAGDVGELFF. The CDR3 DNA follows: TGTGCCAGCACCGAGGGACTAGCGGGAGATGTCGGGGAGCTGTTTTTT. V usage is TRBV21-1 and J usage is TRBJ2-2; the table gives TRBD2 as D, unverified against the DNA. TRBV21-1 is a known pseudogene. The CDR3 extends over 16 amino acids.

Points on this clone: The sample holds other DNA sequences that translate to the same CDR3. The CDR3 bases are TGTGCCAGCAGGGGGTACAATGAGCAGTTCTTC. Translated: CASRGYNEQFF. The chain carries TRBV2 and TRBJ2-1; D is ambiguous. This CDR3 is 11 amino acids long. Deletions cut 6 bases from V and 4 bases from J, with 4 bases between. From germline, CDR1 is SNHLY and CDR2 FYNNEI.

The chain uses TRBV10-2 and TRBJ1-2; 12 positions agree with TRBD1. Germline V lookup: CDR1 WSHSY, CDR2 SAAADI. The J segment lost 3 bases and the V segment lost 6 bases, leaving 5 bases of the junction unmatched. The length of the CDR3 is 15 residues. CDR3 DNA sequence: TGCGCCAGCAGGTCCGGGACAGGGGGCGACTATGGCTACACCTTC. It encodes CASRSGTGGDYGYTF.